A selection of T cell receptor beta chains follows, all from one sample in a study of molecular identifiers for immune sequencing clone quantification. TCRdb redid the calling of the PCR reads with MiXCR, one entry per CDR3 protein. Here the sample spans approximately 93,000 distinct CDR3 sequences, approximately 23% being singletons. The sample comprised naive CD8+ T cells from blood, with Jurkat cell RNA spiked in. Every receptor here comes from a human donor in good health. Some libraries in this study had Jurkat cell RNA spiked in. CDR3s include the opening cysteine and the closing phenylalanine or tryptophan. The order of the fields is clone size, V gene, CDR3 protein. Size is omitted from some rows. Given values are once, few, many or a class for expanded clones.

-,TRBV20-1,CSARGMSGANVLTF
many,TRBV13,CASSHRQLGSLDF
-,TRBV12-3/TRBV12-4,CASSLVRVDEQFF
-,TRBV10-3,CAATGTNSYEQYF
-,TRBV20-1,CSAPGTGLGDTQYF
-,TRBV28,CANSLHEISTGTLAYEQYF
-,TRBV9,CASSSGGYSNQPQHF
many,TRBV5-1,CASRVGGDEQYF
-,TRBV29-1,CSVLVPFSGNTIYF
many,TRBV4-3,CASSQGASGGNEQFF
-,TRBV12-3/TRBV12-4,CASSFVGYTGELFF
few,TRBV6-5,CASSSLSGRAEPYEQYF